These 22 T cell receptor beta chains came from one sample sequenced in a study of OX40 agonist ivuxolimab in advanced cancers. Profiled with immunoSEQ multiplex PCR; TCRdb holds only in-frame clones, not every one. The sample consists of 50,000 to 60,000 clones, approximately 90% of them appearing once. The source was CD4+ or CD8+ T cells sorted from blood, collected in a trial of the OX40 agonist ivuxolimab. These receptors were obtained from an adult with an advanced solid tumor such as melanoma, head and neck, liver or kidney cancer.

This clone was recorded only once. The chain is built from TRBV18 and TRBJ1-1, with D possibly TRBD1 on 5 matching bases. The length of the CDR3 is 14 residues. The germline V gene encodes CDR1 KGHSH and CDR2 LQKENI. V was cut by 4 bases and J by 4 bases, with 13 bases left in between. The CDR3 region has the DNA TGTGCCAGCTCACGAGACATAGGGGCCACTGAAGCTTTCTTT. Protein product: CASSRDIGATEAFF.

Written as DNA, the CDR3 is TGTGCCAGCAGCGTAGGTCTGGGACAACCATACAATGAGCAGTTCTTC. This codes for CASSVGLGQPYNEQFF. This sequence joins TRBV9 and TRBJ2-1, with D maybe TRBD1 (6 bases). V shed 0 bases and J shed 4 bases, with 14 bases lying between them. The germline V gene has CDR1 SGDLS and CDR2 YYNGEE. The length of the CDR3 is 16 residues.

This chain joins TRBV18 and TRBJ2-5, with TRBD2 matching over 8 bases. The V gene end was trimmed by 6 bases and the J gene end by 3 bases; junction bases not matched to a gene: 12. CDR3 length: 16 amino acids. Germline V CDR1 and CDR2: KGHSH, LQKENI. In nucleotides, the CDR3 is TGTGCCAGCTCCCCTCTTTGGAATAGCGGGAAAGAGACCCAGTACTTC. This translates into CASSPLWNSGKETQYF.

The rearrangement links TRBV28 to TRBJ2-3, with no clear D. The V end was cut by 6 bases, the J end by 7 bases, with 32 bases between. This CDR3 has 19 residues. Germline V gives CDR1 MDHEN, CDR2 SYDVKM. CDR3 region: CASSLQAGLIAVTLYTQYF. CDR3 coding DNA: TGTGCCAGCAGCTTACAAGCCGGGTTGATCGCGGTGACATTGTATACGCAGTATTTT.

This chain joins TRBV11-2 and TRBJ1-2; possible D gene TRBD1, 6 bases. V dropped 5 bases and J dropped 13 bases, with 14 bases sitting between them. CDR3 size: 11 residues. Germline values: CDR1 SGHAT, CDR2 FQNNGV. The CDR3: CASSLVGGPTF. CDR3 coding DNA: TGTGCCAGCAGCCTGGTGGGGGGCCCCACCTTC.

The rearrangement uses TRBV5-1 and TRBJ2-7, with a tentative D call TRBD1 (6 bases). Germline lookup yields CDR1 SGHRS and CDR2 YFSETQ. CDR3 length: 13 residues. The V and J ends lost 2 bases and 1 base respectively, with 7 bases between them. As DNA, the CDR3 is TGCGCCAGCAGCTTACAGGGATCCTACGAGCAGTACTTC. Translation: CASSLQGSYEQYF.

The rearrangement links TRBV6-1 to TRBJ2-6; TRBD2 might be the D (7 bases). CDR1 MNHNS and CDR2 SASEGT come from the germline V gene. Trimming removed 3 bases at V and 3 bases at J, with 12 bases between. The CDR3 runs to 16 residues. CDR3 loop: CASSERGRFGANVLTF. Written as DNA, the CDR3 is TGTGCCAGCAGTGAGCGGGGGCGCTTTGGGGCCAACGTCCTGACTTTC.

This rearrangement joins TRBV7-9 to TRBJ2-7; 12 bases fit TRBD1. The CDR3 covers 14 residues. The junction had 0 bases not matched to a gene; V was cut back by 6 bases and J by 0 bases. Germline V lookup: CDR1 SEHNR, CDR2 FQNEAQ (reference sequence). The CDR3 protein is CASRGQGASYEQYF. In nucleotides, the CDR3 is TGTGCCAGCAGGGGACAGGGGGCCTCCTACGAGCAGTACTTC.

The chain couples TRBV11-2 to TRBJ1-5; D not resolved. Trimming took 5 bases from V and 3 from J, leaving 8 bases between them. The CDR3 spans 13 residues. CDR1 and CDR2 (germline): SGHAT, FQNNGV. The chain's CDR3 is CASSPGNNQPQHF. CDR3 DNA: TGTGCCAGCAGCCCCGGGAACAATCAGCCCCAGCATTTT.

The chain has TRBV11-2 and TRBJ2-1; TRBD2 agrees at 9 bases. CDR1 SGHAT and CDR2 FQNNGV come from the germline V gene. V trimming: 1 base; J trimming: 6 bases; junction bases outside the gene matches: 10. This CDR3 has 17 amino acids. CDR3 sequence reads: CASSLVNSGRRFNEQFF. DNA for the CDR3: TGTGCCAGCAGCTTAGTCAATAGCGGGAGACGGTTCAATGAGCAGTTCTTC. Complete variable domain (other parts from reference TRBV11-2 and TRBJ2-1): EAGVAQSPRYKIIEKRQSVAFWCNPISGHATLYWYQQILGQGPKLLIQFQNNGVVDDSQLPKDRFSAERLKGVDSTLKIQPAKLEDSAVYLCASSLVNSGRRFNEQFFGPGTRLTVL.

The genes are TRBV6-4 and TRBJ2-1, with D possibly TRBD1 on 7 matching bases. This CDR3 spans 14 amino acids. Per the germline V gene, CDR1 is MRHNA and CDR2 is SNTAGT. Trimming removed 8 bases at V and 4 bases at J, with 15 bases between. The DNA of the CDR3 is TGTGCCAGCCGGAGGGACAGTGCATACAATGAGCAGTTCTTC. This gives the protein CASRRDSAYNEQFF.

CDR3 DNA sequence: TGTGCCAGCAGCAAAGAACAGGGTGGGATTTACGAGCAGTACTTC. Its protein product is CASSKEQGGIYEQYF. The V call is TRBV7-9, the J call TRBJ2-7; tentatively, D is TRBD1 (6 bases). The CDR3 has 15 amino acids. V was clipped by 5 bases and J by 4 bases, with 18 bases between them. Germline CDR1 is SEHNR and CDR2 is FQNEAQ (reference sequence).

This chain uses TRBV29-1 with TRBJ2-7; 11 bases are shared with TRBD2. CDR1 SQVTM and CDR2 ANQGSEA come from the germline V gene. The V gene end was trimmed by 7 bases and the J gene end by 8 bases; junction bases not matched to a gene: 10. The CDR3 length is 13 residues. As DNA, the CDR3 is TGCAGCGGTGGACTAGCGGGTAGTACGCAGCAGTACTTC. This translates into CSGGLAGSTQQYF.

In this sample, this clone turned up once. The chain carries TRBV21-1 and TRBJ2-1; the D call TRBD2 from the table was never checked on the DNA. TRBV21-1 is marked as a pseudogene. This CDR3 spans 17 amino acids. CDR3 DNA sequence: TGTGCCAGCAGCATTATTACTAGCGGGACACCCTACAATGAGCAGTTCTTC. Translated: CASSIITSGTPYNEQFF.

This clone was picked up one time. The CDR3: CASSKVLREEGTDTQYF. The CDR3 coding sequence is TGTGCCAGCAGCAAAGTTCTCCGGGAGGAGGGGACAGATACGCAGTATTTT. The chain recombines TRBV21-1 with TRBJ2-3; the D call of TRBD2 is as the table states it, not checked on the DNA. TRBV21-1 is a pseudogene segment. This CDR3 contains 17 residues.

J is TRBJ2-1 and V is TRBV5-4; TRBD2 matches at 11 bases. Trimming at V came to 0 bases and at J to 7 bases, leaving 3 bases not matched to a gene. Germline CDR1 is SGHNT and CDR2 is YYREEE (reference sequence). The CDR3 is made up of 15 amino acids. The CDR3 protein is CASSLVLAGVNEQFF. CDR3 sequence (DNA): TGTGCCAGCAGCTTGGTACTAGCGGGAGTAAATGAGCAGTTCTTC.

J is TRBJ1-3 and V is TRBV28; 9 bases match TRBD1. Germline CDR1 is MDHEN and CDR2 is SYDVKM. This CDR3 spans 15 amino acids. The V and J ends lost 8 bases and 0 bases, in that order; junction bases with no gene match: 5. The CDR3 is CASGRTGASGNTIYF. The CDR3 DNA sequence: TGTGCCAGCGGGCGGACAGGGGCCTCTGGAAACACCATATATTTT.

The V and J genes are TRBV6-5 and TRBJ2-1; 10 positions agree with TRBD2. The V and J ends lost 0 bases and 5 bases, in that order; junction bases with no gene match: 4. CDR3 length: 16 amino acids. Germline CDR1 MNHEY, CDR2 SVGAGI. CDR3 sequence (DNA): TGTGCCAGCAGTTACTCAAGCGGGAGGGCCAACAATGAGCAGTTCTTC. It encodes CASSYSSGRANNEQFF.

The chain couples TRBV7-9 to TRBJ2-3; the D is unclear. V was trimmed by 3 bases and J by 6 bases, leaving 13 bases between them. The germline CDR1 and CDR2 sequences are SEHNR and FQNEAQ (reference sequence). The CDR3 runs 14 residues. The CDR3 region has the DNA TGTGCCAGCAGCTTGCGGCTGGGTTGGGATACGCAGTATTTT. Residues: CASSLRLGWDTQYF.

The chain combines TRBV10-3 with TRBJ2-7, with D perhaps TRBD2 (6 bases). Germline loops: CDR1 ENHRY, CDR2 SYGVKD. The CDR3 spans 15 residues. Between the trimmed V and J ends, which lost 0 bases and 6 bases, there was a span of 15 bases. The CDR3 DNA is TGTGCCATCAGTGAGTCGACCGGGAGTCAAATCGAGCAGTACTTC. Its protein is CAISESTGSQIEQYF.

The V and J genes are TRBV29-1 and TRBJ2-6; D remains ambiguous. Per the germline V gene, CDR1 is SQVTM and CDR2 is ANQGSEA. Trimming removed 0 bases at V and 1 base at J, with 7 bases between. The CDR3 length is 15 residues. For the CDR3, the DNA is TGCAGCGTTGAAGAAATGGGATCTGGGGCCAACGTCCTGACTTTC. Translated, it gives CSVEEMGSGANVLTF.

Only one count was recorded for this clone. The CDR3 DNA follows: TGTGCCAGCTCACCACCGGGACAGCAAGAGACCCAGTACTTC. Protein sequence: CASSPPGQQETQYF. The chain combines TRBV18 with TRBJ2-5, with TRBD1 matching over 7 bases. Per the germline V gene, CDR1 is KGHSH and CDR2 is LQKENI. The CDR3 contains 14 residues. Trimming took 0 bases from V and 2 from J; bases not matched to a gene: 0.